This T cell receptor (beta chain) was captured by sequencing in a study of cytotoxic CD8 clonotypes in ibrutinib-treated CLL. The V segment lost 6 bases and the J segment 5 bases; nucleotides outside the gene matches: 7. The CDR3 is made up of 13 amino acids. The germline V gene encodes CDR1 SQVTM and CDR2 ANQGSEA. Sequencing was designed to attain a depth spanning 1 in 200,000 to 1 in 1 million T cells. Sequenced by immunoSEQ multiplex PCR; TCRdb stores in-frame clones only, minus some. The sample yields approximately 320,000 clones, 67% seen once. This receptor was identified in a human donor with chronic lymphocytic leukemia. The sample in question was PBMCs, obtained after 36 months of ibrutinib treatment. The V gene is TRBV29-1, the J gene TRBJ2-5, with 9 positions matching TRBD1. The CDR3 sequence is CSVPTGGRETQYF. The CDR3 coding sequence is TGCAGCGTCCCCACAGGGGGCAGGGAGACCCAGTACTTC.